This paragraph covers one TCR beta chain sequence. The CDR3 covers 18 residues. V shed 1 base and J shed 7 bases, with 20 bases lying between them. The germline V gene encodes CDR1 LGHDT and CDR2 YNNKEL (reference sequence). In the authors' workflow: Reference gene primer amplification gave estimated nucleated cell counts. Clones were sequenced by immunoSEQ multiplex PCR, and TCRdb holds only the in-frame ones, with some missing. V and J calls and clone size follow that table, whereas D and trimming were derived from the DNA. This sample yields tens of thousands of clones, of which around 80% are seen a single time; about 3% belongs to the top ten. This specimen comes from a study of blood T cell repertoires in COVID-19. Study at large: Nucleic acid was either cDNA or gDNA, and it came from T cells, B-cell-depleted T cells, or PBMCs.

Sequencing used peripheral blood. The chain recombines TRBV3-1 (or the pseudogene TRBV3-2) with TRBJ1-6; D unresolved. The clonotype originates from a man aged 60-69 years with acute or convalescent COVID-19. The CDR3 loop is CASSQATPGRARNSPLHF. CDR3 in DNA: TGTGCCAGCAGCCAAGCGACGCCGGGGAGGGCGCGGAATTCACCCCTCCACTTT.